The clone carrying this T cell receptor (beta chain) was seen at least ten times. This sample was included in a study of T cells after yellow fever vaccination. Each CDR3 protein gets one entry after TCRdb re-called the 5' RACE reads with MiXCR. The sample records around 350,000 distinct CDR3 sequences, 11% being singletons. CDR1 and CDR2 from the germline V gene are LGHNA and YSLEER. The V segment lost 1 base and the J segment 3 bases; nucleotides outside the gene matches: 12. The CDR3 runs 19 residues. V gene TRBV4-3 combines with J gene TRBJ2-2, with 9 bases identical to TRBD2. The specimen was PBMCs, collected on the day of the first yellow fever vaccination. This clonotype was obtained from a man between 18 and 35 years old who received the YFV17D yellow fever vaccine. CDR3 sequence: CASSQAGASGDGDTGELFF. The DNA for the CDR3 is TGCGCCAGCAGCCAAGCTGGGGCTAGCGGGGATGGGGACACCGGGGAGCTGTTTTTT.